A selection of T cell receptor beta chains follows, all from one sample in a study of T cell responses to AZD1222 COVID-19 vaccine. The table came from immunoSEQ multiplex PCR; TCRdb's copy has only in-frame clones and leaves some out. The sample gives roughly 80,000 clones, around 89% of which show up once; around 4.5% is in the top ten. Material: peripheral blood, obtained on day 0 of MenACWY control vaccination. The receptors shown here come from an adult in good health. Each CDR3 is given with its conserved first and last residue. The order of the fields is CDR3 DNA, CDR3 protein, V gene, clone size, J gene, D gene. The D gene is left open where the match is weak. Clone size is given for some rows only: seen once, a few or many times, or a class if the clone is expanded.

CDR3 DNA: TGTGCCAGCAGCCAAGACGGGCGGGGAAGAAACTATGGCTACACCTTC
CDR3 protein: CASSQDGRGRNYGYTF
V gene: TRBV7-2
clone size: once
J gene: TRBJ1-2
D gene: -

CDR3 DNA: TGCAGCGTTGGGATAGCGGGTAGCACAGATACGCAGTATTTT
CDR3 protein: CSVGIAGSTDTQYF
V gene: TRBV29-1
clone size: -
J gene: TRBJ2-3
D gene: TRBD2

CDR3 DNA: TGCGCCAGCAGCTCCCGGGGGCCGGACGAGCAGTACTTC
CDR3 protein: CASSSRGPDEQYF
V gene: TRBV5-1
clone size: -
J gene: TRBJ2-7
D gene: -

CDR3 DNA: TGTGCCAGCAGCCAAGCAGGACAGGGAGGCAATGAGCAGTTCTTC
CDR3 protein: CASSQAGQGGNEQFF
V gene: TRBV3-1/TRBV3-2
clone size: -
J gene: TRBJ2-1
D gene: TRBD1

CDR3 DNA: TGTGCCAGCAGGACGGGACAAATCGATGAGCAGTTCTTC
CDR3 protein: CASRTGQIDEQFF
V gene: TRBV6-6
clone size: -
J gene: TRBJ2-1
D gene: -

CDR3 DNA: TGCGCCAGCAGCTTGGGTCTGGGTACAGATACGCAGTATTTT
CDR3 protein: CASSLGLGTDTQYF
V gene: TRBV5-1
clone size: -
J gene: TRBJ2-3
D gene: -

CDR3 DNA: TGCAGCGCCGAACTAGCGGCTAGCTCCTACGAGCAGTACTTC
CDR3 protein: CSAELAASSYEQYF
V gene: TRBV29-1
clone size: -
J gene: TRBJ2-7
D gene: TRBD2

CDR3 DNA: TGTGCCAGCAGTTTCGCAGGGCCTGAAGCTTTCTTT
CDR3 protein: CASSFAGPEAFF
V gene: TRBV28
clone size: -
J gene: TRBJ1-1
D gene: -

CDR3 DNA: TGCAGCGTTGAACTGACAGGGGAAAAACTGTTTTTT
CDR3 protein: CSVELTGEKLFF
V gene: TRBV29-1
clone size: -
J gene: TRBJ1-4
D gene: TRBD1

CDR3 DNA: TGTGCCAGCAGTTTGGTAGGGTTGGGCAATGAGCAGTTCTTC
CDR3 protein: CASSLVGLGNEQFF
V gene: TRBV28
clone size: -
J gene: TRBJ2-1
D gene: -

CDR3 DNA: TGTGCCAGCAGTTCCGAGACATTACCTAATCAGCCCCAGCATTTT
CDR3 protein: CASSSETLPNQPQHF
V gene: TRBV28
clone size: -
J gene: TRBJ1-5
D gene: -

CDR3 DNA: TGTGCCAGCAGCGTCCTAGGACCTAATAATGGCTACACCTTC
CDR3 protein: CASSVLGPNNGYTF
V gene: TRBV7-9
clone size: -
J gene: TRBJ1-2
D gene: -

CDR3 DNA: TGTGCCAGCAGACCGGGACTACATAACACCGGGGAGCTGTTTTTT
CDR3 protein: CASRPGLHNTGELFF
V gene: TRBV6-5
clone size: -
J gene: TRBJ2-2
D gene: TRBD2

CDR3 DNA: TGTGCCAGTAGTATTAGACTAGCCGGGACTTCTACAGATACGCAGTATTTT
CDR3 protein: CASSIRLAGTSTDTQYF
V gene: TRBV19
clone size: -
J gene: TRBJ2-3
D gene: TRBD2

CDR3 DNA: TGTGCCAGTAGTATTAACCCGGGGACCACCGGGGAGCTGTTTTTT
CDR3 protein: CASSINPGTTGELFF
V gene: TRBV19
clone size: -
J gene: TRBJ2-2
D gene: -

CDR3 DNA: TGTGCCAGCTGTTTGGGCGCCTATAATTCACCCCTCCACTTT
CDR3 protein: CASCLGAYNSPLHF
V gene: TRBV27
clone size: -
J gene: TRBJ1-6
D gene: -

CDR3 DNA: TGCGCCAGCAGCCTAGACAGGGAAGGGGAAAAACTGTTTTTT
CDR3 protein: CASSLDREGEKLFF
V gene: TRBV4-3
clone size: -
J gene: TRBJ1-4
D gene: TRBD1

CDR3 DNA: TGTGCCAGCACCCGACAGAATTCACCCCTCCACTTT
CDR3 protein: CASTRQNSPLHF
V gene: TRBV28
clone size: -
J gene: TRBJ1-6
D gene: -

CDR3 DNA: TGTGCCAGTAGTCCCTATCTCCCGGGACAGGGAGATTACGAGCAGTACTTC
CDR3 protein: CASSPYLPGQGDYEQYF
V gene: TRBV19
clone size: -
J gene: TRBJ2-7
D gene: TRBD1

CDR3 DNA: TGTGCCAGCAGACTGGTTAGCGGGAGGGCCGGGGAGCAGTTCTTC
CDR3 protein: CASRLVSGRAGEQFF
V gene: TRBV2
clone size: -
J gene: TRBJ2-1
D gene: TRBD2

CDR3 DNA: TGTGCCAGCAGCCCCCACTTTGGTGAAAAACTGTTTTTT
CDR3 protein: CASSPHFGEKLFF
V gene: TRBV9
clone size: -
J gene: TRBJ1-4
D gene: -

CDR3 DNA: TGTGCCAGCAGTAACCCGACTAGCAATGAGCAGTTCTTC
CDR3 protein: CASSNPTSNEQFF
V gene: TRBV6-5
clone size: -
J gene: TRBJ2-1
D gene: -

CDR3 DNA: TGTGCCAGCTCACCAGGCGTTAGCTACGAGCAGTACTTC
CDR3 protein: CASSPGVSYEQYF
V gene: TRBV18
clone size: -
J gene: TRBJ2-7
D gene: -

CDR3 DNA: TGTGCCACCCGTACCGGGACAGGGGATGAAAAACTGTTTTTT
CDR3 protein: CATRTGTGDEKLFF
V gene: TRBV10-3
clone size: -
J gene: TRBJ1-4
D gene: TRBD1

CDR3 DNA: TGTGCCTGGAGTGCCCCAGATACGCAGTATTTT
CDR3 protein: CAWSAPDTQYF
V gene: TRBV30
clone size: -
J gene: TRBJ2-3
D gene: -

CDR3 DNA: TGTGCCAGCAGCTTAGGCTTTGGCGGGCAGGGCGATATCTATGGCTACACCTTC
CDR3 protein: CASSLGFGGQGDIYGYTF
V gene: TRBV13
clone size: -
J gene: TRBJ1-2
D gene: -

CDR3 DNA: TGTGCCAGCAGTTACTCACGGGCCGGCGAGCAGTACTTC
CDR3 protein: CASSYSRAGEQYF
V gene: TRBV6-5
clone size: -
J gene: TRBJ2-7
D gene: -

CDR3 DNA: TGTGCCAGCAGTTCGAGAACCTACGAGCAGTACTTC
CDR3 protein: CASSSRTYEQYF
V gene: TRBV6-2/TRBV6-3
clone size: -
J gene: TRBJ2-7
D gene: -

CDR3 DNA: TGTGCCAGCAGTTTAGACGGAGGGAGGCCATGGGAGCAGTACTTC
CDR3 protein: CASSLDGGRPWEQYF
V gene: TRBV27
clone size: -
J gene: TRBJ2-7
D gene: -

CDR3 DNA: TGTGCCAGCTCCCGGGGACAGGGGTTCTTGGCTTTCTTT
CDR3 protein: CASSRGQGFLAFF
V gene: TRBV19
clone size: -
J gene: TRBJ1-1
D gene: TRBD1

CDR3 DNA: TGTGCCAGCAGCTCCTCGACGGAAAACCAAGAGACCCAGTACTTC
CDR3 protein: CASSSSTENQETQYF
V gene: TRBV11-2
clone size: -
J gene: TRBJ2-5
D gene: -

CDR3 DNA: TGTGCCAGCAGCCAACAGCACTACGAGCAGTACTTC
CDR3 protein: CASSQQHYEQYF
V gene: TRBV28
clone size: -
J gene: TRBJ2-7
D gene: -

CDR3 DNA: TGTGCCACCAGCAGGGTCAGGGGCGGAGGAAGTTCACCCCTCCACTTT
CDR3 protein: CATSRVRGGGSSPLHF
V gene: TRBV15
clone size: -
J gene: TRBJ1-6
D gene: -

CDR3 DNA: TGCGCCAGCAGCCTGGGACTAGCGGCCTACAATGAGCAGTTCTTC
CDR3 protein: CASSLGLAAYNEQFF
V gene: TRBV5-1
clone size: few
J gene: TRBJ2-1
D gene: TRBD2

CDR3 DNA: TGTGCCAGCAGCCCCGGGACAGGGGGGGCCTACAATGAGCAGTTCTTC
CDR3 protein: CASSPGTGGAYNEQFF
V gene: TRBV5-8
clone size: -
J gene: TRBJ2-1
D gene: TRBD1